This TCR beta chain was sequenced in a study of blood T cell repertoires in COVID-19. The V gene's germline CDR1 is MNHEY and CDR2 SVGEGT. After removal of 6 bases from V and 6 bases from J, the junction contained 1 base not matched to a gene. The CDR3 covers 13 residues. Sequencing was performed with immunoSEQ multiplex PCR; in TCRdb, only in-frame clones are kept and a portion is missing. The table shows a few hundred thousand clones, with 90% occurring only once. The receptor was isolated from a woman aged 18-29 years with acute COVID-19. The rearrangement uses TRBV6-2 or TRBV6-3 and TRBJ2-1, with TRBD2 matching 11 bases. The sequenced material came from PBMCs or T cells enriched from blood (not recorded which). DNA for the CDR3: TGTGCCAGCAGCCTAGCGGGAGGCAATGAGCAGTTCTTC. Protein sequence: CASSLAGGNEQFF.